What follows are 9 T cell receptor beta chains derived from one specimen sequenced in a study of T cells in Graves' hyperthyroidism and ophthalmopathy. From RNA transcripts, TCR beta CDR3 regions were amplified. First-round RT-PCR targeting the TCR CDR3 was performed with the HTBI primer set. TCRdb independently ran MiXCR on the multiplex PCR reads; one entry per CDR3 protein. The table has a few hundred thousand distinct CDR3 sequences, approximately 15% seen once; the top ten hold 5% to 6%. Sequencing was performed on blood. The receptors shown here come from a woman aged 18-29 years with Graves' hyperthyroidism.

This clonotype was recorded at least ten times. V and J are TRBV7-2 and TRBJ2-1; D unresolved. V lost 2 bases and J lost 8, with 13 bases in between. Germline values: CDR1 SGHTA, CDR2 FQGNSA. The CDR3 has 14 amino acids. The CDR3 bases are TGTGCCAGCAGCTTAAGGCACCGCGTCCATGAGCAGTTCTTC. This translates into CASSLRHRVHEQFF. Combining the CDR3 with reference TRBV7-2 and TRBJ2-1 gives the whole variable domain GAGVSQSPSNKVTEKGKDVELRCDPISGHTALYWYRQSLGQGLEFLIYFQGNSAPDKSGLPSDRFSAERTGGSVSTLTIQRTQQEDSAVYLCASSLRHRVHEQFFGPGTRLTVL.

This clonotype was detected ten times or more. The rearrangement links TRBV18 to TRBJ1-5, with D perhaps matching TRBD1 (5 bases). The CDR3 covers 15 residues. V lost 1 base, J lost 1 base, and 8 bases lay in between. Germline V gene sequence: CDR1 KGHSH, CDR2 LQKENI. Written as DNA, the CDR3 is TGTGCCAGCTCACCACAGGGGATGAGCAATCAGCCCCAGCATTTT. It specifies CASSPQGMSNQPQHF.

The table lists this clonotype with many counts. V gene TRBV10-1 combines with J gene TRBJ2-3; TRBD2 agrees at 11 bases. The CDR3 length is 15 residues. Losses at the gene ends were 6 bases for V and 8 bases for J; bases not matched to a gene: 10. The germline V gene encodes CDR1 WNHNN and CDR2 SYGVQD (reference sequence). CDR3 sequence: CASRGLAGPRATQYF. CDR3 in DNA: TGCGCCAGCAGAGGACTAGCGGGCCCGCGGGCTACGCAGTATTTT.

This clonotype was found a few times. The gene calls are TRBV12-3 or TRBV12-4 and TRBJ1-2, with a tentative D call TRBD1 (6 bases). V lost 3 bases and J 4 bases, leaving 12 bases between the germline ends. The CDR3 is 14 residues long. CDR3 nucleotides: TGTGCCAGCAGTTTCGGGGGGCCTAGCTATGGCTACACCTTC. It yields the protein CASSFGGPSYGYTF.

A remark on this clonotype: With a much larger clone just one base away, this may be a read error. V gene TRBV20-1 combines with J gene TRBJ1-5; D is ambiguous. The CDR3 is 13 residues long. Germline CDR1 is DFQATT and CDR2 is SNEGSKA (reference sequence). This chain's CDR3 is CSARGPEHQPRHF. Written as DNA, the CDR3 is TGCAGTGCTAGAGGGCCGGAGCATCAGCCCCGGCATTTT.

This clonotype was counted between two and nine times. The CDR3 reads CASSQVGRRDTEAFF. The CDR3 nucleotides read TGCGCCAGCAGCCAAGTGGGACGGAGAGACACTGAAGCTTTCTTT. The V gene is TRBV4-1, the J gene TRBJ1-1; D possibly corresponds to TRBD1 (5 bases). This CDR3 spans 15 amino acids. From germline, CDR1 is MGHRA and CDR2 YSYEKL. The V gene lost 1 base and the J gene lost 3 bases, with 12 bases spanning the gap.

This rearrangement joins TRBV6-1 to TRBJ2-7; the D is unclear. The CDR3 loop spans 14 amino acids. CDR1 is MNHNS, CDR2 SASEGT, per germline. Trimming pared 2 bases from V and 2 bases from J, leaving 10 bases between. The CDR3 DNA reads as TGTGCCAGCAGTGAAAGGGTCGCAACCTACGAGCAGTACTTC. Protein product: CASSERVATYEQYF.

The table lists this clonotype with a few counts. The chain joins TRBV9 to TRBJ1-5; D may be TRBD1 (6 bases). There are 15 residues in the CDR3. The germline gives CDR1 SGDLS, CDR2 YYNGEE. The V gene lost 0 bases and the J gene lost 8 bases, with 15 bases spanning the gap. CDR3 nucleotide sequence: TGTGCCAGCAGCGTAGAGGGGGGACTGTTGGAGCCCCAGCATTTT. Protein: CASSVEGGLLEPQHF.

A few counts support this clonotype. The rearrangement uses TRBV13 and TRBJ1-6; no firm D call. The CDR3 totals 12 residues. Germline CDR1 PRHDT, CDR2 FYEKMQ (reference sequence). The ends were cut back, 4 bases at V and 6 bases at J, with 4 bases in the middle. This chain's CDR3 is CASSWVNSPLHF. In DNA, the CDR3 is TGTGCCAGCAGCTGGGTTAATTCACCCCTCCACTTT.